Detailed here is one TCR beta chain. This sample was taken from a study of blood T cell repertoires in COVID-19. Study as a whole: Collection of acute and convalescent COVID-19 samples took place in the United States, Italy and Spain. From T cells, B-cell-depleted T cells, or PBMCs came the material, which was cDNA or gDNA.

In the authors' methods: For nucleated cells, counts were estimated from reference gene primer amplification. Method: immunoSEQ multiplex PCR; TCRdb's copy keeps in-frame clones and lacks some. V, J and clone size derive from that table, while D and trimming were established from the DNA sequence. The data hold tens of thousands of clones, with roughly nine tenths observed a single time. With 8 bases clipped from V and 5 bases from J, the junction kept 0 bases outside the gene matches. The CDR3 length is 12 residues. This clonotype was sampled from a man in his fifties with acute or convalescent COVID-19. V gene TRBV12-3 or TRBV12-4 combines with J gene TRBJ2-3; 11 bases are shared with TRBD2. The specimen was peripheral blood. For the CDR3, the DNA is TGTGCCAGCGGACTAGCGGGAGATACGCAGTATTTT. Protein product: CASGLAGDTQYF.